Sequencing of this T cell receptor beta chain was carried out in a study of blood T cell repertoires in COVID-19. Study in general: Acute and convalescent COVID-19 specimens originated in the United States, Italy and Spain. T cells, B-cell-depleted T cells, or PBMCs provided the cDNA or gDNA that served as material.

Per the authors' pipeline: From reference gene primer amplification, estimates of nucleated cell counts were derived. The protocol was immunoSEQ multiplex PCR, while the TCRdb copy is restricted to in-frame clones and leaves out a portion. D and trimming come from the DNA, and the V and J calls and clone size come from that table. This table holds under 250,000 clones, more than 70% found once. The table lists this clone with a few counts. Germline V lookup: CDR1 SEHNR, CDR2 FQNEAQ (reference sequence). This CDR3 comprises 14 residues. Trimming stripped 5 bases from V and 3 bases from J, with 13 bases between.

This chain uses TRBV7-9 with TRBJ1-2; the D is unclear. This TCR derives from a man in his thirties or forties with acute COVID-19. The sequenced material came from PBMCs or T cells enriched from blood (not recorded which). CDR3 DNA: TGTGCCAGCAGCCCAAATGGGGAGTACTATGGCTACACCTTC. Translation: CASSPNGEYYGYTF.